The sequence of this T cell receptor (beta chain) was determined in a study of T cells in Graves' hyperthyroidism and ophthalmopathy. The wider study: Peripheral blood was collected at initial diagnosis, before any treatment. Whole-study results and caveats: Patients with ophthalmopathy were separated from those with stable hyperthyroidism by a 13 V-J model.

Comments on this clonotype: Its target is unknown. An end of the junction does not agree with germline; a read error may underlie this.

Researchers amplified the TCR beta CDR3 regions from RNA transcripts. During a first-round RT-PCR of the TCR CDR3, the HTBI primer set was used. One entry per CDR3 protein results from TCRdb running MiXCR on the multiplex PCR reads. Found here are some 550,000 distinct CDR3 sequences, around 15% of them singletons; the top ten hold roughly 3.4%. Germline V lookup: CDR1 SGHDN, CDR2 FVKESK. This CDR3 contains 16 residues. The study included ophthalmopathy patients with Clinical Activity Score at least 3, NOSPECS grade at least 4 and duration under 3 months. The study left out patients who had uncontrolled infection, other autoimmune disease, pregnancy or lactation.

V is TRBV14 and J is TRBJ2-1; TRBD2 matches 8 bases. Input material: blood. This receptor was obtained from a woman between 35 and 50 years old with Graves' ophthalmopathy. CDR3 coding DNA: TGTGCCAGCAGCCAACCGGGGGGGGGATCCTACGATGAGCAGTTCTTC. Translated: CASSQPGGGSYDEQFF.